This TCR beta chain comes out of a study of blood T cell repertoires in COVID-19. Study-level information: Some COVID-19 samples were acute and others convalescent; all came from the United States, Italy and Spain. PBMCs, B-cell-depleted T cells, or T cells were the source of the cDNA or gDNA that made up the material.

Under the authors' procedure: Estimates of nucleated cell counts were drawn from the amplification of reference gene primers. Some clones are missing from TCRdb's copy, which holds only in-frame ones; the method was immunoSEQ multiplex PCR. The V and J calls and the clone size are those of that table, but D and trimming were determined from the DNA. Here the sample spans about 230,000 clones, about nine tenths being singletons. With V trimmed by 1 base and J by 7 bases, 7 bases remained unmatched. The CDR3 has 15 residues. The germline gives CDR1 LNHDA, CDR2 SQIVND (reference sequence). Seattle patients were enrolled during active infection and followed longitudinally.

This TCR was sampled from a man in his fifties or sixties with COVID-19, enrolled during active disease. Sequenced sample: peripheral blood. The V call is TRBV19, the J call TRBJ2-3; 8 bases line up with TRBD1. This CDR3 is CASSIAQTGVHTQYF. The DNA of the CDR3 is TGTGCCAGTAGTATAGCCCAGACAGGGGTACATACGCAGTATTTT.